The entry below describes one TCR beta chain. The antigen is not known. Profiled with immunoSEQ multiplex PCR; TCRdb holds only in-frame clones, not every one. In the table there are 65,000 to 95,000 clones, about 84% of which are singletons. The data originate from a study of T cell responses to AZD1222 COVID-19 vaccine. The CDR3 extends over 15 amino acids. The germline V gene encodes CDR1 DFQATT and CDR2 SNEGSKA (reference sequence). Trimming left V 3 bases short and J 1 base short, with 15 bases between. Study conclusions and caveats: In a largely white British group with more females than males, clonal diversity was possibly underestimated.

The sample consisted of peripheral blood, taken on day 0 of AZD1222 vaccination. The clonotype comes from an adult in good health. The genes are TRBV20-1 and TRBJ1-1; perhaps TRBD1 as D (5 bases). Here the CDR3 reads CSASLITGGNTEAFF. In nucleotides, the CDR3 is TGCAGTGCTAGTCTCATTACTGGGGGGAACACTGAAGCTTTCTTT.